Listed below are T cell receptor beta chains from one sample, sequenced in a study of shared clonotypes between healthy human individuals. Assay: immunoSEQ multiplex PCR; the TCRdb copy retains only in-frame clones and omits some. This table holds more than 400,000 clones, approximately 78% found once. The sequencing sample was made of PBMCs. Receptors were obtained from a woman aged 40 to 50 in good health. Some clones in this sample may be carry-over from other donors' samples. Each CDR3 is given with its conserved first and last residue.

CDR3: CASSTRTANSNQPQHF
V: TRBV19
J: TRBJ1-5

CDR3: CASSLMGYSNQPQHF
V: TRBV27
J: TRBJ1-5

CDR3: CASNIFSTDTQYF
V: TRBV7-9
J: TRBJ2-3

CDR3: CAWTAAGSQPQHF
V: TRBV30
J: TRBJ1-5

CDR3: CASSEPGHHTDTQYF
V: TRBV11-2
J: TRBJ2-3

CDR3: CASSINRERGEQFF
V: TRBV19
J: TRBJ2-1

CDR3: CASSPTFPGTNEKLFF
V: TRBV9
J: TRBJ1-4

CDR3: CASSDRQRRYSYEQYF
V: TRBV6-1
J: TRBJ2-7

CDR3: CASSSRGGETQYF
V: TRBV18
J: TRBJ2-5

CDR3: CAWSGLYEQYF
V: TRBV30
J: TRBJ2-7

CDR3: CAISEQNYEQYF
V: TRBV10-3
J: TRBJ2-7

CDR3: CASSIKGPLEQFF
V: TRBV19
J: TRBJ2-1

CDR3: CASSQTSGSISGELFF
V: TRBV14
J: TRBJ2-2

CDR3: CASSLLQGAGTEAFF
V: TRBV7-9
J: TRBJ1-1

CDR3: CASSTGSANYGYTF
V: TRBV5-1
J: TRBJ1-2

CDR3: CASSAVAGVYEQYF
V: TRBV6-1
J: TRBJ2-7

CDR3: CASSLREGFSYEQYF
V: TRBV7-3
J: TRBJ2-7

CDR3: CASSLTSGSTDTQYF
V: TRBV10-1
J: TRBJ2-3

CDR3: CASSIGGGYEQYF
V: TRBV19
J: TRBJ2-7

CDR3: CASSQGSPGGTDTQYF
V: TRBV4-3
J: TRBJ2-3

CDR3: CASSRTGCGYTF
V: TRBV11-3
J: TRBJ1-2

CDR3: CASSYSRNYEQYF
V: TRBV6-5
J: TRBJ2-7

CDR3: CASSAGTKRADTQYF
V: TRBV11-2
J: TRBJ2-3

CDR3: CASSHLRDRAYGYTF
V: TRBV7-8
J: TRBJ1-2

CDR3: CASTASGVAGELFF
V: TRBV28
J: TRBJ2-2

CDR3: CASSLGRAETQYF
V: TRBV7-8
J: TRBJ2-5

CDR3: CASSAGRVTEQYF
V: TRBV7-7
J: TRBJ2-7